Each of the 13 T cell receptor beta chains below was sequenced from the same sample in a study of T-cell memory formation after mild COVID-19. TCRdb passed the 5' RACE reads through MiXCR, listing each CDR3 protein once. The table lists some 290,000 distinct CDR3 sequences, 15% to 20% of them singletons. Sequencing input: PBMCs or a T cell subset sorted from them (not recorded which). The receptors shown here come from a man younger than 30 who had mild COVID-19 (a few samples of this study predate the infection). Cell type and time point are not known.

DNA of the CDR3: TGTGCCAGCAGCTTAGAGGGACTCCCCTGCCGCGAGCAGTACGTC. Protein: CASSLEGLPCREQYV. The chain recombines TRBV11-2 with TRBJ2-7; the D gene is possibly TRBD2 (6 bases). The germline V gene has CDR1 SGHAT and CDR2 FQNNGV. V lost 0 bases and J lost 6, with 15 bases in between. The CDR3 consists of 15 residues.

This clonotype was observed at least ten times. The V call is TRBV29-1, the J call TRBJ2-7; no clear D gene. The V gene lost 6 bases and the J gene lost 6 bases, with 18 bases spanning the gap. The CDR3 loop spans 13 amino acids. Germline V lookup: CDR1 SQVTM, CDR2 ANQGSEA. This chain's CDR3 is CSVGYLTPGEQYF. CDR3 nucleotide sequence: TGCAGCGTGGGGTATTTGACTCCGGGCGAGCAGTACTTC.

This clonotype was found many times. J is TRBJ1-6 and V is TRBV3-1; the D is unclear. CDR1 and CDR2 from the germline V gene are LGHDT and YNNKEL (reference sequence). V lost 0 bases and J lost 0, with 12 bases in between. This CDR3 region has 18 residues. The CDR3 is CASSQDREEISYNSPLHF. The CDR3 region has the DNA TGTGCCAGCAGCCAAGATCGAGAGGAGATCTCCTATAATTCACCCCTCCACTTT.

About this clonotype itself: A much larger clonotype is one base distant, so this may be a read error. The chain recombines TRBV28 with TRBJ1-6; perhaps TRBD1 as D (5 bases). The CDR3 covers 12 residues. Germline values: CDR1 MDHEN, CDR2 SYDVKM. CDR3 nucleotide sequence: TGTGCCAACAGTCTCCAGGGTTCACCCCTCCACTTT. It codes for CANSLQGSPLHF.

This chain uses TRBV18 with TRBJ1-2, with unresolved D. Trimming took 0 bases from V and 5 from J, leaving 7 bases between them. The CDR3 is 13 amino acids. Germline V CDR1 and CDR2: KGHSH, LQKENI. The CDR3 region has the DNA TGTGCCAGCTCACCACCGGAGTTATATGGCTACACCTTC. Translated: CASSPPELYGYTF.

This chain joins TRBV5-6 and TRBJ1-2; D may be TRBD1 (6 bases). CDR1 SGHDT and CDR2 YYEEEE come from the germline V gene. CDR3 length equals 20 residues. Trimming cost V 0 bases and J 2 bases, with 26 bases left between them. The CDR3 protein is CASSLGRRWTGRGLNYGYTF. CDR3 coding DNA: TGTGCCAGCAGCTTGGGTCGGAGGTGGACTGGCAGGGGACTCAACTATGGCTACACCTTC. The full variable domain, in which reference TRBV5-6 and TRBJ1-2 provide the parts outside the CDR3, is DAGVTQSPTHLIKTRGQQVTLRCSPKSGHDTVSWYQQALGQGPQFIFQYYEEEERQRGNFPDRFSGHQFPNYSSELNVNALLLGDSALYLCASSLGRRWTGRGLNYGYTFGSGTRLTVV.

This clonotype was detected a few times. This sequence joins TRBV20-1 and TRBJ2-4, with TRBD2 matching over 13 bases. The CDR3 consists of 17 residues. Germline V gene data show CDR1 as DFQATT and CDR2 as SNEGSKA (reference sequence). Unmatched junction bases numbered 8, after V lost 0 bases and J lost 6 bases. Here the CDR3 reads CSARDITSGGAGNIQYF. In DNA, the CDR3 is TGCAGTGCTAGAGATATTACTAGCGGGGGGGCTGGAAACATTCAGTACTTC.

This clonotype occurred a few times. The genes are TRBV7-8 and TRBJ2-7; D is perhaps TRBD1 (5 bases). Germline loops: CDR1 SGHVS, CDR2 FQNEAQ. The ends were cut back, 8 bases at V and 1 base at J, with 18 bases in the middle. CDR3 size: 15 residues. The CDR3 DNA follows: TGTGCCAGCGCTCGGACACGGACAATGTCCTACGAGCAGTACGTC. Its protein is CASARTRTMSYEQYV.

The chain is built from TRBV7-9 and TRBJ2-2, with no clear D. Per germline, CDR1 SEHNR and CDR2 FQNEAQ (reference sequence). V shed 0 bases and J shed 6 bases, with 8 bases lying between them. The CDR3 runs to 14 residues. DNA for the CDR3: TGTGCCAGCAGCTTAGCGCCGGGTTCCGGGGAGCTGTTTTTT. It yields the protein CASSLAPGSGELFF.

This clonotype was counted between two and nine times. The chain recombines TRBV12-3 or TRBV12-4 with TRBJ2-1; TRBD2 might be the D (7 bases). CDR3 size: 13 residues. With 6 bases removed from V and 7 bases from J, the gap between germline ends came to 13 bases. Written as DNA, the CDR3 is TGTGCCAGCAGCCGGGGGGCCTGGAATGAGCAGTTCTTC. Protein sequence: CASSRGAWNEQFF.

This clonotype has just a few counts. The chain joins TRBV29-1 to TRBJ1-1; D gene unclear. CDR3 size: 11 residues. Per the germline V gene, CDR1 is SQVTM and CDR2 is ANQGSEA. Trimming pared 4 bases from V and 4 bases from J, leaving 7 bases between. For the CDR3, the DNA is TGCAGCGTTGGAGTGAGCACTGAAGCTTTCTTT. Translating gives CSVGVSTEAFF.

The chain uses TRBV27 and TRBJ1-1; TRBD1 is a possible D gene (6 bases). Germline V CDR1 and CDR2: MNHEY, SMNVEV (reference sequence). There are 14 residues in the CDR3. V lost 0 bases to trimming and J lost 7 bases, with 12 bases between them. The CDR3 protein is CASSLSRGAVEAFF. The DNA for the CDR3 is TGTGCCAGCAGTTTATCGCGGGGGGCGGTTGAAGCTTTCTTT.

The CDR3 DNA is TGCAGTGCTAGAGATCGGGTAGGGGGCTACAAGAGGCCCCAGCATTTT. It is translated as CSARDRVGGYKRPQHF. V gene TRBV20-1 combines with J gene TRBJ1-5; 7 nucleotides agree with TRBD1. Germline V gene lookup returns CDR1 DFQATT and CDR2 SNEGSKA (reference sequence). The V gene end was trimmed by 0 bases and the J gene end by 9 bases; junction bases not matched to a gene: 14. The CDR3 has 16 amino acids.